This TCR beta chain was sequenced during a study of neurological immune-mediated disorders (dated by TCRdb to about 2019). Regarding the research as a whole: The study compared peripheral blood TCR-beta repertoires of HTLV-I-associated myelopathy (HAM/TSP) patients, multiple sclerosis patients and healthy controls using UMI-based sequencing. The cohort comprised roughly 65 subjects: about 14 HAM/TSP patients, 35 or so multiple sclerosis patients and about 20 healthy controls. The approximately 100 TCR-beta libraries included longitudinal samples, technical triplicates and paired sorted CD4+ and CD8+ T-cell subsets alongside PBMC samples. Findings and caveats that apply to the study as a whole: The highest TCR clonal expansion was observed in HAM/TSP patients, whereas the lowest was observed in MS patients, even when compared with healthy controls. Across subjects, expanded clones never shared an identical CDR3 amino acid sequence, which suggests that the TCR-beta repertoires in every group were private.

Taken from the germline V gene, the CDR1 and CDR2 loops are SQVTM and ANQGSEA. V sheds 2 bases and J sheds 7 bases, leaving 12 bases between their ends. The CDR3 has 14 amino acids, counting the end cysteine and phenylalanine. Solely the CDR3 DNA is kept, with 42 bases framed from the first base. cDNA was synthesized by template-switch 5'RACE using a primer carrying a 10-nucleotide random unique molecular identifier by which each TCR transcript was tagged. Over 170 million TCR-beta sequences, covering 15-18 subjects, were produced in each sequencing run. The RNeasy kit was used to extract total RNA. TCR-beta VDJ regions were amplified with primers for the TCR constant region and the 5'RACE anchor, using the KAPA Real-time Library Amplification kit. Sample indexes and Illumina adaptors were added in a first PCR, and a second PCR then increased library yield. The roughly 650 bp TCR product was size-selected on a 2% E-gel SizeSelection system after Ampure bead purification. Before pooling, library quality was assessed on a Bioanalyzer, concentration was determined with Qubit, and library quantification was performed with the Kapa Library Quantification kit. An Illumina HiSeq 2500 sequenced the libraries paired-end 2 x 150 bp. To increase sequence diversity, about 23-30% phiX was spiked into each library pool. Per the authors' processing: Quality-filtered reads were processed with the UMI-based MiGEC pipeline, and over 90% of raw TCR sequences were removed by the MiGEC pipeline during error correction. IMGT germline references were used for alignment of VDJ genes, and clonotypes were defined by a unique CDR3 amino acid sequence together with V-J genes. Clonal expansion, Shannon diversity and CDR3 relatedness (CalcPairwiseDistances, ClusterSamples) were evaluated with VDJtools, and phylogenetic trees were built with CLCbio workbench. Expanded clones were defined as having at least 8 unique UMIs, based on coefficient-of-variation modelling across technical triplicates. TCRdb applied fastp at Q25 and MiXCR to the public reads, then kept only in-frame beta chains. Each entry merges the rows of one CDR3 protein and shows their most common DNA and genes. What appears here as the V and J calls and clone size reflects TCRdb's work, not the paper's. The sample has 74,000 or so distinct CDR3 sequences on record, roughly 9.5% of them singletons. The top ten constitute approximately 1.5% of the sample.

In its sample, this clonotype was seen many times. Its binding antigen is unknown. Base qualities are missing; no much larger clone stands one base away. Healthy controls were blood bank volunteers in Maryland, USA. For unsorted PBMC libraries, 2 million PBMCs were used after storage in RNAlater at -80 degrees C until RNA extraction. PBMCs were separated from peripheral blood using Ficoll-Hypaque density gradient centrifugation and then cryopreserved in liquid nitrogen. Sequences were obtained from PBMCs. The sequence derives from a man aged 45 to 65 in good health. This receptor chain uses TRBV29-1 and TRBJ1-6; no D gene can be assigned with confidence. The nucleotide sequence is given as TGCAGCGTTGAACGGCAGGCCCCAAATTCACCCCTCCACTTT. The encoded protein is CSVERQAPNSPLHF.